This T cell receptor (beta chain) originates from a study of T cells in Graves' hyperthyroidism and ophthalmopathy. The CDR3 consists of 15 residues. Trimming stripped 3 bases from V and 0 bases from J, with 11 bases between. Overall study results and limits: Patients with ophthalmopathy were separated from those with stable hyperthyroidism by a 13 V-J model.

Amplified TCR beta CDR3 regions came from RNA transcripts. Carried out on the TCR CDR3, a first-round RT-PCR used the HTBI primer set. TCRdb redid the calling of the multiplex PCR reads with MiXCR, one entry per CDR3 protein. The table includes 700,000 or so distinct CDR3 sequences, about 15% detected once. With respect to this clonotype: Antigen specificity is unknown.

The TCR sequence derives from a woman in her 50s with Graves' ophthalmopathy. This rearrangement joins TRBV12-3 or TRBV12-4 to TRBJ1-1; D gene ambiguous. Sequencing was performed on blood. This chain's CDR3 is CASSFNAQLNTEAFF. CDR3 DNA sequence: TGTGCCAGCAGTTTCAACGCGCAGCTGAACACTGAAGCTTTCTTT.